The 28 T cell receptor beta chains listed next were all sequenced from one sample in a study of CD8 T cells in Susac syndrome. A quantity of about 0.5 to 1 ug RNA underwent reverse transcription using random hexamers. TCRdb reprocessed the immunoSEQ multiplex PCR reads with MiXCR, giving one entry per CDR3 protein. The sample comprises some 170,000 distinct CDR3 sequences, around 94% of which are singletons, and 0.09% to 0.1% rests with the top ten. Sequencing was performed on CD4+ T cells from PBMCs. Every receptor here comes from a human donor with Susac syndrome.

The chain has TRBV4-1 and TRBJ1-1; no reliable D call. This CDR3 region has 14 residues. In germline, CDR1 is MGHRA, CDR2 YSYEKL. Trimming left V 6 bases short and J 0 bases short, with 11 bases between. The DNA of the CDR3 is TGCGCCAGCAGGATCCGGGCCATGAACACTGAAGCTTTCTTT. Translation: CASRIRAMNTEAFF.

The chain couples TRBV3-1 to TRBJ2-1; D is perhaps TRBD1 or TRBD2 (6 bases each). The germline V and J ends were trimmed by 7 bases and 6 bases, with 19 bases remaining between them. This CDR3 comprises 15 residues. The germline CDR1 and CDR2 sequences are LGHDT and YNNKEL (reference sequence). The CDR3 coding sequence is TGTGCCAGCACCGGGGGCCACTACAATGGCAATGAGCAGTTCTTC. Translation gives CASTGGHYNGNEQFF.

This clonotype was detected once. This rearrangement joins TRBV28 to TRBJ1-4, with a possible D match to TRBD1 (6 bases). This CDR3 comprises 15 residues. CDR1 MDHEN and CDR2 SYDVKM come from the germline V gene. V lost 2 bases, J lost 4 bases, and 11 bases lay in between. The CDR3 DNA follows: TGTGCCAGCAGTTTACGCGGAGGGGGTAATGAAAAACTGTTTTTT. Its translation: CASSLRGGGNEKLFF.

This chain uses TRBV7-2 with TRBJ2-3, with D possibly matching TRBD2 (7 bases). Trimming removed 0 bases at V and 4 bases at J, with 14 bases between. CDR1 and CDR2 (germline): SGHTA, FQGNSA. The CDR3 is 16 residues long. CDR3 DNA sequence: TGTGCCAGCAGCTTAGCTTGGGGGGGCAGTCCAGATACGCAGTATTTT. As protein: CASSLAWGGSPDTQYF.

This clonotype has just one count. The chain recombines TRBV4-1 with TRBJ2-7; 9 nucleotides align to TRBD1. CDR1 MGHRA and CDR2 YSYEKL come from the germline V gene. The junction had 9 bases not matched to a gene; V was cut back by 3 bases and J by 3 bases. This CDR3 has 16 residues. The CDR3 spells CASSHPPRDRDYEQYF. The CDR3 nucleotides read TGCGCCAGCAGCCACCCTCCCCGGGACAGGGACTACGAGCAGTACTTC.

V is TRBV6-2 or TRBV6-3 and J is TRBJ2-5, with D perhaps being TRBD1 or TRBD2 (5 bases each). The CDR3 covers 16 residues. Germline values: CDR1 MNHEY, CDR2 SVGEGT. The V gene lost 1 base and the J gene lost 2 bases, with 14 bases spanning the gap. CDR3 in amino acids: CASSYFRGRTQETQYF. Here the CDR3 DNA reads TGTGCCAGCAGTTACTTTAGGGGACGGACGCAAGAGACCCAGTACTTC.

This clonotype appeared a single time. The V call is TRBV3-1, the J call TRBJ2-5; possibly TRBD1 for D (5 bases). Germline-derived CDR1 and CDR2 are LGHDT and YNNKEL (reference sequence). The CDR3 contains 15 residues. V shed 0 bases and J shed 0 bases, with 8 bases lying between them. The CDR3 DNA reads TGTGCCAGCAGCCAAGACGCAGGGTACCAAGAGACCCAGTACTTC. Translated, it gives CASSQDAGYQETQYF.

V gene TRBV6-5 combines with J gene TRBJ1-1; D not resolved. The CDR3 totals 12 residues. The V gene lost 8 bases and the J gene lost 2 bases, with 9 bases spanning the gap. Germline loops: CDR1 MNHEY, CDR2 SVGAGI. This chain's CDR3 is CASEGENTEAFF. CDR3 DNA sequence: TGTGCCAGCGAGGGAGAAAACACTGAAGCTTTCTTT.

This clonotype appeared a single time. The rearrangement uses TRBV30 and TRBJ2-2; possibly TRBD2 for D (5 bases). Germline V gene data show CDR1 as GTSNPN and CDR2 as SVGIG (reference sequence). The ends were cut back, 5 bases at V and 5 bases at J, with 6 bases in the middle. There are 11 residues in the CDR3. The CDR3 nucleotides read TGTGCCTGGCGGGGTACCGGGGAGCTGTTTTTT. Its translation is CAWRGTGELFF.

V usage is TRBV28 and J usage is TRBJ1-1; D is undetermined. CDR1 is MDHEN, CDR2 SYDVKM, per germline. Trimming stripped 7 bases from V and 8 bases from J, with 20 bases between. CDR3 length: 14 residues. CDR3 protein: CASTTLGLSGEAFF. The CDR3 bases are TGTGCCAGCACCACTCTGGGCCTCTCGGGAGAAGCTTTCTTT. The complete variable domain, with remaining parts taken from reference TRBV28 and TRBJ1-1, reads DVKVTQSSRYLVKRTGEKVFLECVQDMDHENMFWYRQDPGLGLRLIYFSYDVKMKEKGDIPEGYSVSREKKERFSLILESASTNQTSMYLCASTTLGLSGEAFFGQGTRLTVV.

The genes are TRBV20-1 and TRBJ2-3; TRBD1 or TRBD2 may be the D gene (6 bases each). Germline lookup yields CDR1 DFQATT and CDR2 SNEGSKA (reference sequence). This CDR3 region has 14 residues. Trimming cost V 0 bases and J 6 bases, with 13 bases left between them. The CDR3 bases are TGCAGTGCTAGAGACCCGGGGGCGCGCGATACGCAGTATTTT. This translates into CSARDPGARDTQYF.

The chain joins TRBV5-1 to TRBJ2-7; 7 bases are a match to TRBD1. CDR3 length: 14 residues. Trimming removed 3 bases from V and 3 bases from J; junction bases left unmatched: 6. Germline values: CDR1 SGHRS, CDR2 YFSETQ. For the CDR3, the DNA is TGCGCCAGCAGCTACGCCGGGACAGTCTACGAGCAGTACTTC. Residues: CASSYAGTVYEQYF.

The chain carries TRBV6-2 or TRBV6-3 and TRBJ1-6; the D is unclear. CDR3 length equals 11 residues. The germline CDR1 and CDR2 sequences are MNHEY and SVGEGT. V dropped 7 bases and J dropped 14 bases, with 12 bases sitting between them. In nucleotides, the CDR3 is TGTGCCAGCACCAACACGGCGGCCCTCCACTTT. Its protein is CASTNTAALHF.

The chain couples TRBV28 to TRBJ2-4; TRBD1 agrees at 9 bases. Germline V gives CDR1 MDHEN, CDR2 SYDVKM. CDR3 length equals 15 residues. V shed 5 bases and J 6 bases; nucleotides not matched to a gene: 8. DNA of the CDR3: TGTGCCAGCAGTCGACCTGGACAGGGGATAAACATTCAGTACTTC. It codes for CASSRPGQGINIQYF.

The genes are TRBV6-2 or TRBV6-3 and TRBJ2-7; 13 bases align to TRBD2. The CDR3 consists of 14 residues. The J segment lost 7 bases and the V segment lost 6 bases, leaving 6 bases of the junction unmatched. CDR1 and CDR2 from the germline V gene are MNHEY and SVGEGT. CDR3 residues: CASRTSGRTGEQYF. CDR3 bases: TGTGCCAGCAGGACTAGCGGGAGGACTGGAGAGCAGTACTTC.

This chain uses TRBV6-1 with TRBJ2-2; 7 positions match TRBD2. The CDR3 is 16 residues long. Looked up from germline, CDR1 is MNHNS and CDR2 is SASEGT. J was trimmed by 0 bases and V by 6 bases; bases with no gene match: 7. CDR3 sequence reads: CASSRSTSANTGELFF. The CDR3 region has the DNA TGTGCCAGCAGCCGATCCACTAGCGCGAACACCGGGGAGCTGTTTTTT.

The CDR3 nucleotides are TGTGCCAGCAGCACACTAGCGGCGTACTCCTACGAGCAGTACTTC. Its translation: CASSTLAAYSYEQYF. V gene TRBV27 combines with J gene TRBJ2-7, with TRBD2 identical over 8 bases. The V and J ends lost 6 bases and 0 bases, in that order; junction bases with no gene match: 7. Germline-derived CDR1 and CDR2 are MNHEY and SMNVEV (reference sequence). This CDR3 region has 15 residues.

The V call is TRBV15, the J call TRBJ2-3; 7 bases line up with TRBD1. The CDR3 spans 17 residues. Germline values: CDR1 LNHNV, CDR2 YYDKDF (reference sequence). Trimming removed 5 bases from V and 6 bases from J; junction bases left unmatched: 17. The CDR3 here is CATSAGFTGAGRDTQYF. The CDR3 DNA reads TGTGCCACCAGCGCTGGATTTACAGGGGCTGGTCGGGATACGCAGTATTTT.

The V gene is TRBV20-1, the J gene TRBJ1-2; D call uncertain. The CDR3 has 12 amino acids. The V and J ends lost 6 bases and 5 bases respectively, with 13 bases between them. Germline V gene sequence: CDR1 DFQATT, CDR2 SNEGSKA (reference sequence). The CDR3: CSALPTVYGYTF. The CDR3 coding sequence is TGCAGTGCCCTCCCAACAGTGTATGGCTACACCTTC.

The table lists this clonotype with a few counts. This chain uses TRBV20-1 with TRBJ1-2; D gene unclear. CDR1 and CDR2 from the germline V gene are DFQATT and SNEGSKA (reference sequence). The CDR3 is 12 residues long. The V and J ends lost 3 bases and 5 bases respectively, with 10 bases between them. CDR3: CSASEGGYGYTF. The CDR3 DNA sequence: TGCAGTGCTAGTGAGGGAGGGTATGGCTACACCTTC.

This chain joins TRBV7-9 and TRBJ1-2; possible D gene TRBD1, 5 bases. The germline CDR1 and CDR2 sequences are SEHNR and FQNEAQ (reference sequence). Trimming cost V 2 bases and J 7 bases, with 11 bases left between them. The CDR3 consists of 13 residues. The CDR3: CASSLSGGAGYTF. CDR3 DNA sequence: TGTGCCAGCAGCTTATCCGGGGGAGCTGGCTACACCTTC.

The chain is built from TRBV30 and TRBJ1-5; no reliable D call. The germline CDR1 and CDR2 sequences are GTSNPN and SVGIG (reference sequence). V lost 8 bases to trimming and J lost 0 bases, with 11 bases between them. This CDR3 spans 13 amino acids. The CDR3 nucleotides read TGTGCCCTCGCGGGAGATAGCAATCAGCCCCAGCATTTT. Protein product: CALAGDSNQPQHF.

The gene calls are TRBV20-1 and TRBJ1-1; D uncertain. The CDR3 has 15 amino acids. The germline V gene encodes CDR1 DFQATT and CDR2 SNEGSKA (reference sequence). The ends were cut back, 3 bases at V and 1 base at J, with 15 bases in the middle. The CDR3 spells CSARAFSSRNTEAFF. In DNA form, the CDR3 reads TGCAGTGCTAGGGCCTTCTCGTCCAGGAACACTGAAGCTTTCTTT.

The V and J genes are TRBV18 and TRBJ2-1; 7 nucleotides match TRBD2. The CDR3 has 15 residues. CDR1 is KGHSH, CDR2 LQKENI, per germline. V lost 0 bases and J lost 8; bases outside the gene matches: 7. The CDR3 region is CASSPPGGSRDEQFF. The CDR3 DNA is TGTGCCAGCTCACCACCGGGCGGGAGTCGGGATGAGCAGTTCTTC.

This chain uses TRBV19 with TRBJ2-7; D is uncertain. V was trimmed by 10 bases and J by 3 bases, leaving 10 bases between them. Germline CDR1 and CDR2: LNHDA and SQIVND (reference sequence). The CDR3 totals 11 residues. Written as DNA, the CDR3 is TGTGCCACCGAGCGTAACTACGAGCAGTACTTC. This codes for CATERNYEQYF.

The chain recombines TRBV20-1 with TRBJ2-5, with TRBD2 matching over 9 bases. CDR3 length: 14 amino acids. Germline V gives CDR1 DFQATT, CDR2 SNEGSKA (reference sequence). V trimming: 3 bases; J trimming: 2 bases; junction bases outside the gene matches: 4. The DNA for the CDR3 is TGCAGTGCTAGGAGGGCGGGGGGGCAAGAGACCCAGTACTTC. It encodes CSARRAGGQETQYF.

The rearrangement links TRBV12-3 or TRBV12-4 to TRBJ1-5; tentative D call: TRBD1 (5 bases). The CDR3 is 12 amino acids. Between the trimmed V and J ends, which lost 6 bases and 7 bases, there was a span of 10 bases. The CDR3 nucleotides read TGTGCCAGCAGGCAGGGAGGCCAGCCCCAGCATTTT. Its translation is CASRQGGQPQHF.

The chain employs TRBV30 and TRBJ1-1; possibly TRBD1 for D (6 bases). Germline values: CDR1 GTSNPN, CDR2 SVGIG (reference sequence). Trimming took 5 bases from V and 0 from J, leaving 7 bases between them. The CDR3 totals 12 residues. CDR3 nucleotide sequence: TGTGCCTGGGACAGGCTGAACACTGAAGCTTTCTTT. Amino acid sequence: CAWDRLNTEAFF. The whole variable domain, remainder taken from reference TRBV30 and TRBJ1-1, is SQTIHQWPATLVQPVGSPLSLECTVEGTSNPNLYWYRQAAGRGLQLLFYSVGIGQISSEVPQNLSASRPQDRQFILSSKKLLLSDSGFYLCAWDRLNTEAFFGQGTRLTVV.